The clone carrying this T cell receptor (beta chain) occurred many times. The antigen remains unidentified. The sample comes from a study of beta chain features in type 1 diabetes. Study findings and constraints: Sequencing used cDNA, and cells with high TCR expression could therefore be over-represented.

Germline V gives CDR1 SGHNT, CDR2 YENEEA. This CDR3 region has 15 residues. V was shortened by 1 base and J by 5 bases, with 12 bases between the two germline ends. Every isolated RNA sample was fully reverse transcribed, so sequencing captured expressed TCRB transcripts. It was found that naive, central memory and regulatory T cell samples averaged around 3.8 million reads. Sequenced by immunoSEQ multiplex PCR; TCRdb stores in-frame clones only, minus some. Altogether roughly 140,000 clones are present, about 8.1% being singletons, with the ten largest covering almost 0.65%. J is TRBJ2-1 and V is TRBV11-3; tentative D call: TRBD2 (5 bases). The sequenced sample consisted of central memory CD4+ T cells from blood. This sequence was found in a young man in good health. Here the CDR3 DNA reads TGTGCCAGCAGCTTAGTCAGCGGTTCGGACAATGAGCAGTTCTTC. This sequence encodes CASSLVSGSDNEQFF. The full variable domain, its missing parts supplied by reference TRBV11-3 and TRBJ2-1, is EAGVVQSPRYKIIEKKQPVAFWCNPISGHNTLYWYLQNLGQGPELLIRYENEEAVDDSQLPKDRFSAERLKGVDSTLKIQPAELGDSAVYLCASSLVSGSDNEQFFGPGTRLTVL.